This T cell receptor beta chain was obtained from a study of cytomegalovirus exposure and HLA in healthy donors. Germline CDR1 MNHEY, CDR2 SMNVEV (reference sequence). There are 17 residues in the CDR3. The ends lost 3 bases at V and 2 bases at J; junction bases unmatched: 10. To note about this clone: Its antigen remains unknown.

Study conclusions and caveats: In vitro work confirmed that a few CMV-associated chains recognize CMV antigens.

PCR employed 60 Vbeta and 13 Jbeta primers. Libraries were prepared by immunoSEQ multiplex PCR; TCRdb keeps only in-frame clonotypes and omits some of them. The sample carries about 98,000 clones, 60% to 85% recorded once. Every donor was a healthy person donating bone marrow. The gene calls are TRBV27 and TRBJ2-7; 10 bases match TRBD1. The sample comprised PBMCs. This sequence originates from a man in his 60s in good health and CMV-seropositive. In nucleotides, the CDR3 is TGTGCCAGCAGTTTGTCACAGACAGGGGGCACCCCCTACGAGCAGTACTTC. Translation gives CASSLSQTGGTPYEQYF.